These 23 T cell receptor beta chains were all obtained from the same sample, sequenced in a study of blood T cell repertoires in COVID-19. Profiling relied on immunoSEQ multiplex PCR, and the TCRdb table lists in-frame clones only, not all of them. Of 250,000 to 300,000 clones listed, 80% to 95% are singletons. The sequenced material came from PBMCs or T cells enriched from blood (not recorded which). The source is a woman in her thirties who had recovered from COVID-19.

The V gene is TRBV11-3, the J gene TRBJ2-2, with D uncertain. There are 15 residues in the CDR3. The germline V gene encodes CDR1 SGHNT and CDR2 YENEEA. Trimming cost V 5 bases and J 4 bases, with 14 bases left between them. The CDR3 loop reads CASSPGPPTTGELFF. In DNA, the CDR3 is TGTGCCAGCAGCCCAGGCCCTCCCACCACCGGGGAGCTGTTTTTT.

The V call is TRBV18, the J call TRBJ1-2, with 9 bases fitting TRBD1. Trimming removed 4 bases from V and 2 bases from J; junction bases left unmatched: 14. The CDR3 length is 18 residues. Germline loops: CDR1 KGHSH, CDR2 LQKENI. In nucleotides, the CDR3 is TGTGCCAGCTCACTCGTTACTACAGGGGGCGGTATGAACTATGGCTACACCTTC. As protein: CASSLVTTGGGMNYGYTF. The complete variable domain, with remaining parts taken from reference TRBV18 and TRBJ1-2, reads NAGVMQNPRHLVRRRGQEARLRCSPMKGHSHVYWYRQLPEEGLKFMVYLQKENIIDESGMPKERFSAEFPKEGPSILRIQQVVRGDSAAYFCASSLVTTGGGMNYGYTFGSGTRLTVV.

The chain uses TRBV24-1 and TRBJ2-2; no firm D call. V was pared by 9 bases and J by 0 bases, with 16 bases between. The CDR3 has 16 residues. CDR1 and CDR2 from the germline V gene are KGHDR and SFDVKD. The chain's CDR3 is CATGASAVANTGELFF. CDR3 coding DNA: TGTGCCACCGGCGCCTCCGCGGTCGCGAACACCGGGGAGCTGTTTTTT.

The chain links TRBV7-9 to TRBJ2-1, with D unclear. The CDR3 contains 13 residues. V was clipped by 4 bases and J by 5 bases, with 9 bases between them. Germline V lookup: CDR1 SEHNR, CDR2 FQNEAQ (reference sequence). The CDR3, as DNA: TGTGCCAGCAGCTGGCGAGAGGACAATGAGCAGTTCTTC. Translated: CASSWREDNEQFF. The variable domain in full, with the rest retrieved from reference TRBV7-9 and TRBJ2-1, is DTGVSQNPRHKITKRGQNVTFRCDPISEHNRLYWYRQTLGQGPEFLTYFQNEAQLEKSRLLSDRFSAERPKGSFSTLEIQRTEQGDSAMYLCASSWREDNEQFFGPGTRLTVL.

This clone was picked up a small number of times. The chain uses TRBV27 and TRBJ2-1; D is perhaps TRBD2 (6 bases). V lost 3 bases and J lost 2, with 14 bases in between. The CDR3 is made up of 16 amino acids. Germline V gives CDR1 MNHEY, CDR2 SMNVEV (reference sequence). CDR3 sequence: CASSLGGSGTYNEQFF. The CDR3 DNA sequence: TGTGCCAGCAGTTTGGGAGGTAGCGGTACCTACAATGAGCAGTTCTTC.

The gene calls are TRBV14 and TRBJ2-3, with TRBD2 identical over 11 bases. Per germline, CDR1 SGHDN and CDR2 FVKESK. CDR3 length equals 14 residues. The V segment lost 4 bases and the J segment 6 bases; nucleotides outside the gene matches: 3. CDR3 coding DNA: TGTGCCAGCAGCCTCCTAGCGGGAGGTGATACGCAGTATTTT. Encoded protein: CASSLLAGGDTQYF. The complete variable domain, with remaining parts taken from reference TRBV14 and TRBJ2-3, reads EAGVTQFPSHSVIEKGQTVTLRCDPISGHDNLYWYRRVMGKEIKFLLHFVKESKQDESGMPNNRFLAERTGGTYSTLKVQPAELEDSGVYFCASSLLAGGDTQYFGPGTRLTVL.

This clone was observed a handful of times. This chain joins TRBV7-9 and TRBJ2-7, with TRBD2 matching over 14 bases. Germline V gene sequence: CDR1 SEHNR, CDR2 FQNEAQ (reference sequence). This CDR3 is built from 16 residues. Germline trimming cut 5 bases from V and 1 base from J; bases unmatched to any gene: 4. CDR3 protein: CASSTGTSGRSYEQYF. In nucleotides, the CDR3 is TGTGCCAGCAGCACAGGGACTAGCGGGAGATCCTACGAGCAGTACTTC.

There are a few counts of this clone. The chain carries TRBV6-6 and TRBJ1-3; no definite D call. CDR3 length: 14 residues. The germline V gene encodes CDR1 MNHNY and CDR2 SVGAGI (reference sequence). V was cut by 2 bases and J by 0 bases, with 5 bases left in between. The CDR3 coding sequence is TGTGCCAGCAGTTACGAGGTCTCTGGAAACACCATATATTTT. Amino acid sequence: CASSYEVSGNTIYF.

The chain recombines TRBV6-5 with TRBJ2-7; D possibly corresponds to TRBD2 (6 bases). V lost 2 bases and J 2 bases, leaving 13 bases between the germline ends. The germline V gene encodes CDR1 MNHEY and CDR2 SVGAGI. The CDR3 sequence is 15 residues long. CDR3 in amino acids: CASSYSGGETYEQYF. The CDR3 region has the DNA TGTGCCAGCAGTTACAGCGGAGGGGAGACCTACGAGCAGTACTTC.

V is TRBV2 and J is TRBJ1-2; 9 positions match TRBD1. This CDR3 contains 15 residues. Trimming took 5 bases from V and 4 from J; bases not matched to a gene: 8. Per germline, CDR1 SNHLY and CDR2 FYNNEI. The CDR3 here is CASSPTGQGTYGYTF. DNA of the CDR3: TGTGCCAGCAGTCCGACGGGACAGGGAACCTATGGCTACACCTTC.

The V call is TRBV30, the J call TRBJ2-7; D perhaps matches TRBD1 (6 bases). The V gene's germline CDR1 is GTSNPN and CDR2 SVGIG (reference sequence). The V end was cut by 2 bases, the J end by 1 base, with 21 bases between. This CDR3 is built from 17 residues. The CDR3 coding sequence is TGTGCCTGGAGTTATTCCCTAAATCCGGGACAATCCTACGAGCAGTACTTC. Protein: CAWSYSLNPGQSYEQYF.

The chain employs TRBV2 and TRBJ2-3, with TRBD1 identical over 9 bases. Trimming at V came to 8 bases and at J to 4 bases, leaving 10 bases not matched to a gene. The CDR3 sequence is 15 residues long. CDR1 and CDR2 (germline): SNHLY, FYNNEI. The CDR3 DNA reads TGTGCCAGCGGAGTGGCACAGGGGGCGGCAGATACGCAGTATTTT. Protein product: CASGVAQGAADTQYF.

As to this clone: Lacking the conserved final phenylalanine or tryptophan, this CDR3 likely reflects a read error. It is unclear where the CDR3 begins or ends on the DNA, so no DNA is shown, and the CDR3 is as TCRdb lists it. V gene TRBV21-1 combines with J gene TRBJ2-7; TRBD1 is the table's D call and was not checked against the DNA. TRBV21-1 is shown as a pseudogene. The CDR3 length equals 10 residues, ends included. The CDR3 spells CASSSKTGTE.

The CDR3 coding sequence is TGTGCCACCAGCAGAGGTGAGGGGGGGCGTTTTGAGCAGTACTTC. Encoded protein: CATSRGEGGRFEQYF. The J gene is TRBJ2-7, the V gene TRBV15; weak D call: TRBD2 (7 bases). The CDR3 covers 15 residues. The germline CDR1 and CDR2 sequences are LNHNV and YYDKDF (reference sequence). Between the trimmed V and J ends, which lost 1 base and 7 bases, there was a span of 17 bases.

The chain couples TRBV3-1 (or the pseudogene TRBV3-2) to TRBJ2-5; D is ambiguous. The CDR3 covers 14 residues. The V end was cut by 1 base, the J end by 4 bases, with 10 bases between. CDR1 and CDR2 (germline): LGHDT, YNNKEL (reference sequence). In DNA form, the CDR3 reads TGTGCCAGCAGCCAAGCTCTTCGAGGAGAGACCCAGTACTTC. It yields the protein CASSQALRGETQYF.

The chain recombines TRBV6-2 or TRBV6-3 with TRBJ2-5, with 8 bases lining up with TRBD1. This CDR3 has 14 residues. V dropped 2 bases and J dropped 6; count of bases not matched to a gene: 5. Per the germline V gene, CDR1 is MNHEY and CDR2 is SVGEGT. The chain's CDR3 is CASSYLGQGKTQYF. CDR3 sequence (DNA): TGTGCCAGCAGTTACCTAGGACAGGGAAAGACCCAGTACTTC.

The CDR3 nucleotides read TGTGCCAGCAGCTCCAGGGTGACCACCGGGGAGCTGTTTTTT. Translation gives CASSSRVTTGELFF. The genes are TRBV7-2 and TRBJ2-2; the D gene is possibly TRBD1 (5 bases). The germline V gene encodes CDR1 SGHTA and CDR2 FQGNSA. Trimming removed 4 bases at V and 4 bases at J, with 10 bases between. The CDR3 extends over 14 amino acids. The full variable domain, completed using reference TRBV7-2 and TRBJ2-2, is GAGVSQSPSNKVTEKGKDVELRCDPISGHTALYWYRQSLGQGLEFLIYFQGNSAPDKSGLPSDRFSAERTGGSVSTLTIQRTQQEDSAVYLCASSSRVTTGELFFGEGSRLTVL.

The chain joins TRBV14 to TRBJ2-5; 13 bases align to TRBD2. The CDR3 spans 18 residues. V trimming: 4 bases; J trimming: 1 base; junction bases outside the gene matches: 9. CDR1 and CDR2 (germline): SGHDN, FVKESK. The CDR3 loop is CASSREHGTSGVQETQYF. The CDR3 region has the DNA TGTGCCAGCAGCCGCGAACATGGGACTAGCGGGGTCCAAGAGACCCAGTACTTC. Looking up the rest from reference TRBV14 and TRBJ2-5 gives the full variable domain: EAGVTQFPSHSVIEKGQTVTLRCDPISGHDNLYWYRRVMGKEIKFLLHFVKESKQDESGMPNNRFLAERTGGTYSTLKVQPAELEDSGVYFCASSREHGTSGVQETQYFGPGTRLLVL.

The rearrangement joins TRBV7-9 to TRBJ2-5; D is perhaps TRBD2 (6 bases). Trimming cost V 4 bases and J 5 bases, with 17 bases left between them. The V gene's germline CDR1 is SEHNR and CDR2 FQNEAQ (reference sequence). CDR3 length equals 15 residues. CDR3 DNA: TGTGCCAGCAGCTCCTTAGCGGATTCCCGGGAGACCCAGTACTTC. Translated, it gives CASSSLADSRETQYF.

CDR3 loop: CASSDPQGLVRETQYF. As DNA, the CDR3 is TGTGCCAGCAGTGATCCACAGGGACTAGTCCGAGAGACCCAGTACTTC. The chain joins TRBV6-1 to TRBJ2-5, with 8 bases lining up with TRBD2. J was trimmed by 4 bases and V by 3 bases; bases with no gene match: 10. The germline V gene has CDR1 MNHNS and CDR2 SASEGT. The CDR3 loop spans 16 amino acids.

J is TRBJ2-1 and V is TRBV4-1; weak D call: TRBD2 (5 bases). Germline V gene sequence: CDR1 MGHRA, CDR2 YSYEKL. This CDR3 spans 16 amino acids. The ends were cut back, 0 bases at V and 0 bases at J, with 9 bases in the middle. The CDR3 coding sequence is TGCGCCAGCAGCCAAGAAGGAAGCGGCTCCTACAATGAGCAGTTCTTC. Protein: CASSQEGSGSYNEQFF.

The CDR3 nucleotides read TGTGCCAGCAGTTTATCGGCCGTCCTCCCCTATGGCTACACCTTC. Translation gives CASSLSAVLPYGYTF. The chain couples TRBV27 to TRBJ1-2; the D is unclear. V gave up 0 bases and J gave up 4 bases, with 12 bases separating them. Germline assignment: CDR1 MNHEY and CDR2 SMNVEV (reference sequence). CDR3 length: 15 residues.

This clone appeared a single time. The CDR3 region has the DNA TGTGCCAGCAGTTTTCTCGGGACAGTACCATATAGCAATCAGCCCCAGCATTTT. Encoded protein: CASSFLGTVPYSNQPQHF. The rearrangement joins TRBV28 to TRBJ1-5, with 7 nucleotides matching TRBD1. Unmatched junction bases numbered 11, after V lost 3 bases and J lost 0 bases. The CDR3 is made up of 18 amino acids. The germline gives CDR1 MDHEN, CDR2 SYDVKM.